This record looks at one TCR beta chain sequence and its context. Its antigen is unidentified. V shed 8 bases and J shed 3 bases, with 20 bases lying between them. CDR3 length: 15 residues. The V gene's germline CDR1 is MNHEY and CDR2 SVGAGI. The table came from immunoSEQ multiplex PCR; TCRdb's copy has only in-frame clones and leaves some out. The profile covers around 71,000 clones, with about four fifths appearing a single time and about 14% taken by the ten largest. This record belongs to a study of T cell responses to AZD1222 COVID-19 vaccine. Study results and caveats: Most donors were white British and more were female, and clonal diversity was possibly underestimated. Repertoires were collected only later (after the peak T cell response had occurred). The study identified only five or six AZD1222 recipients as seropositive at baseline. Close to half of all spike-specific TCRs reportedly target regions of the variants that are unmutated.

The chain couples TRBV6-5 to TRBJ2-7; D not resolved. This clonotype was sampled from an adult who received the AZD1222 COVID-19 vaccine. The sequenced sample was peripheral blood, obtained 28 days after the second AZD1222 dose. CDR3 nucleotides: TGTGCCAGCCGGAGTAATGCACGCCTATACTACGAGCAGTACTTC. Its translation: CASRSNARLYYEQYF.